This T cell receptor beta chain appears in the sequencing data of a study of OX40 agonist ivuxolimab in advanced cancers. Findings of the study overall: What antigens the expanded peripheral T cells recognized was never established. At 0.1 to 3.0 mg/kg, CD4+ and CD8+ blood T cells expanded clonally by week 6. Expansion of clones was among the lowest in partial responders at 0.1-3.0 mg/kg.

The table came from immunoSEQ multiplex PCR; TCRdb's copy has only in-frame clones and leaves some out. This sample has about 60,000 clones, with more than 80% found just once. People who had autoimmune disease history or systemic immunosuppression were excluded. V trimming: 0 bases; J trimming: 8 bases; junction bases outside the gene matches: 9. The CDR3 has 16 residues. Germline assignment: CDR1 SGHRS and CDR2 YFSETQ. This clone was observed once. Its antigen remains unidentified. This chain joins TRBV5-1 and TRBJ1-4; 8 bases map to TRBD1. This receptor was obtained from an adult with an advanced solid tumor such as melanoma, head and neck, liver or kidney cancer. This specimen was CD4+ or CD8+ T cells sorted from blood, taken in a trial of the OX40 agonist ivuxolimab. The CDR3 nucleotides are TGCGCCAGCAGCTTGGCCCCAACAGGGGGAGAGGAAAAACTGTTTTTT. Its protein product is CASSLAPTGGEEKLFF.